The clone carrying this T cell receptor (beta chain) was detected once. Antigen specificity is unknown. This record comes from a study of CD8+ T cells in alopecia areata. As for the study in general: Twice a day, 5 to 10 mg of oral tofacitinib was administered to treated patients. Findings and limits, study-wide: The study found that many expanded lesional clones persisted in scalp and blood during tofacitinib. Expanded CD8+ clones among the top 100, as well as scalp clonality, were significantly decreased by tofacitinib.

V was shortened by 7 bases and J by 7 bases, with 11 bases between the two germline ends. Germline CDR1 is SGHVS and CDR2 is FQNEAQ. CDR3 length: 12 amino acids. Treatment described: oral pan-JAK inhibitor, 5-10 mg twice daily. Reverse transcription of extracted RNA yielded cDNA, which provided the sequencing template. Sequencing used immunoSEQ multiplex PCR; TCRdb keeps in-frame clones, though not all of them. The sample yields over 85,000 clones, just over 70% seen once. The chain uses TRBV7-8 and TRBJ2-1, with D possibly matching TRBD1 (6 bases). This TCR came from a human donor with alopecia areata. The specimen comprised CD8+ T cells sorted from blood, sampled between weeks 43 and 45, from a patient treated with tofacitinib. The CDR3 nucleotides are TGTGCCAGCACCTCGCAGGGGAATGAGCAGTTCTTC. It encodes CASTSQGNEQFF.